Listed below are T cell receptor beta chains from one sample, sequenced in a study of CD8 T cells in Susac syndrome. TCRdb reanalysed the immunoSEQ multiplex PCR reads using MiXCR and keeps one entry per CDR3 protein. The sample lists about 100,000 distinct CDR3 sequences, about 96% occurring once. The sample was CD8+ T cells from PBMCs. The receptors stem from a human donor with Susac syndrome. Each CDR3 is given with its conserved first and last residue. Each record gives: D gene, clone size, J gene, V gene, CDR3 DNA, CDR3 protein. D genes are given only for firm matches. Some rows have no size entry. The others give once, few or many, or a class for an expanded clone.

d_gene: TRBD2; abundance: -; j_gene: TRBJ2-5; v_gene: TRBV20-1; CDR3nt: TGCAGTGCTAGAGATGTTCGGGGGGTAGGAGAGACCCAGTACTTC; CDR3aa: CSARDVRGVGETQYF
d_gene: TRBD1; abundance: once; j_gene: TRBJ2-7; v_gene: TRBV18; CDR3nt: TGTGCCAGCTCACCGGACAGGGGGGAACGGCAGTACTTC; CDR3aa: CASSPDRGERQYF
d_gene: -; abundance: -; j_gene: TRBJ2-3; v_gene: TRBV20-1; CDR3nt: TGCAGTGCTCCCACGCGGAGGGGGATTCTCACAGATACGCAGTATTTT; CDR3aa: CSAPTRRGILTDTQYF
d_gene: TRBD2; abundance: -; j_gene: TRBJ2-3; v_gene: TRBV20-1; CDR3nt: TGCAGTGCTAGGGGCCGCGGACTAGCGGGCTTCACAGATACGCAGTATTTT; CDR3aa: CSARGRGLAGFTDTQYF
d_gene: TRBD2; abundance: few; j_gene: TRBJ2-1; v_gene: TRBV24-1; CDR3nt: TGTGCCACCAGTGATTCCCTAGCGGGGGGGCCGTATGAGCAGTTCTTC; CDR3aa: CATSDSLAGGPYEQFF
d_gene: -; abundance: -; j_gene: TRBJ2-6; v_gene: TRBV5-1; CDR3nt: TGCGCCAGCAGGCTCTCTGGGGCCAACGTCCTGACTTTC; CDR3aa: CASRLSGANVLTF
d_gene: TRBD1; abundance: -; j_gene: TRBJ2-4; v_gene: TRBV7-9; CDR3nt: TGTGCCAGCAGCTTAGGGGACAGGGGGTTGCACATTCAGTACTTC; CDR3aa: CASSLGDRGLHIQYF
d_gene: -; abundance: -; j_gene: TRBJ1-5; v_gene: TRBV7-2; CDR3nt: TGTGCCAGCAGCCAAATCCGGGACAAAGTTTCGCCCCAGCATTTT; CDR3aa: CASSQIRDKVSPQHF
d_gene: TRBD1; abundance: -; j_gene: TRBJ2-7; v_gene: TRBV20-1; CDR3nt: TGCAGTGCCCTGATCCGGGACAGGGACCTCTACGAGCAGTACTTC; CDR3aa: CSALIRDRDLYEQYF
d_gene: -; abundance: -; j_gene: TRBJ2-7; v_gene: TRBV3-1; CDR3nt: TGTGCCAGCAGCCAAGGGACCACTCAGAATAACGAGCAGTACTTC; CDR3aa: CASSQGTTQNNEQYF
d_gene: -; abundance: -; j_gene: TRBJ1-2; v_gene: TRBV29-1; CDR3nt: TGCAGCGTGGACCCTGGCTACACCTTC; CDR3aa: CSVDPGYTF
d_gene: TRBD2; abundance: -; j_gene: TRBJ2-7; v_gene: TRBV7-9; CDR3nt: TGTGCCAGCAGCCACGTTGATGGAGCGGGAGCCTACTACGAGCAGTACTTC; CDR3aa: CASSHVDGAGAYYEQYF
d_gene: -; abundance: -; j_gene: TRBJ1-5; v_gene: TRBV7-2; CDR3nt: TGTGCCAGCAGCTTTACGGGTCCACCCGGCGGCAATCAGCCCCAGCATTTT; CDR3aa: CASSFTGPPGGNQPQHF
d_gene: -; abundance: -; j_gene: TRBJ2-5; v_gene: TRBV27; CDR3nt: TGTGCCAGCAGTGTGGACGGATATCAAGAGACCCAGTACTTC; CDR3aa: CASSVDGYQETQYF
d_gene: -; abundance: -; j_gene: TRBJ2-1; v_gene: TRBV15; CDR3nt: TGTGCCACCAGCAGAGATGGGGAGACAGTATACAATGAGCAGTTCTTC; CDR3aa: CATSRDGETVYNEQFF
d_gene: -; abundance: once; j_gene: TRBJ2-2; v_gene: TRBV7-8; CDR3nt: TGTGCCAGCAGCTTATCTTCCAGGACGAACACCGGGGAGCTGTTTTTT; CDR3aa: CASSLSSRTNTGELFF
d_gene: TRBD1; abundance: -; j_gene: TRBJ2-7; v_gene: TRBV20-1; CDR3nt: TGCAGTGCCCCAGGGGGCGGAGTAGCCTACGAGCAGTACTTC; CDR3aa: CSAPGGGVAYEQYF
d_gene: -; abundance: -; j_gene: TRBJ2-5; v_gene: TRBV29-1; CDR3nt: TGCAGCGTTGGTGATGGGTTGGCAGAGACCCAGTACTTC; CDR3aa: CSVGDGLAETQYF
d_gene: TRBD2; abundance: -; j_gene: TRBJ2-5; v_gene: TRBV29-1; CDR3nt: TGCAGCGTGGCCGTGGGGACTAGCGGGGGTGAGACCCAGTACTTC; CDR3aa: CSVAVGTSGGETQYF
d_gene: TRBD1; abundance: -; j_gene: TRBJ2-4; v_gene: TRBV5-1; CDR3nt: TGCGCCAGCAGCGTGGGACAGGGCGGCAACATTCAGTACTTC; CDR3aa: CASSVGQGGNIQYF
d_gene: -; abundance: -; j_gene: TRBJ2-7; v_gene: TRBV6-5; CDR3nt: TGTGCCAGCAGGTTAGTAGCTGCGGACGGCTTCTACGAGCAGTACTTC; CDR3aa: CASRLVAADGFYEQYF
d_gene: -; abundance: -; j_gene: TRBJ1-4; v_gene: TRBV18; CDR3nt: TGTGCCAGCTCACCAACACAGGGAAATGAAAAACTGTTTTTT; CDR3aa: CASSPTQGNEKLFF
d_gene: -; abundance: -; j_gene: TRBJ2-7; v_gene: TRBV3-1; CDR3nt: TGTGCCAGCAGCTCCGGATACCAGATTTCCTACGAGCAGTACTTC; CDR3aa: CASSSGYQISYEQYF
d_gene: -; abundance: -; j_gene: TRBJ2-1; v_gene: TRBV9; CDR3nt: TGTGCCAGCAGCGTACACACTTCCTACAATGAGCAGTTCTTC; CDR3aa: CASSVHTSYNEQFF
d_gene: TRBD2; abundance: -; j_gene: TRBJ2-7; v_gene: TRBV20-1; CDR3nt: TGCAGTGCAAGCCACGCGGGGGAGGCCTACGAGCAGTACTTC; CDR3aa: CSASHAGEAYEQYF
d_gene: -; abundance: -; j_gene: TRBJ1-2; v_gene: TRBV5-1; CDR3nt: TGCGCCAGCAGCTTGACAGGGAAGGGCTACACCTTC; CDR3aa: CASSLTGKGYTF
d_gene: -; abundance: -; j_gene: TRBJ1-2; v_gene: TRBV5-1; CDR3nt: TGCGCCAGCAGTTCGGGATCGACCTATGGCTACACCTTC; CDR3aa: CASSSGSTYGYTF
d_gene: TRBD1; abundance: -; j_gene: TRBJ2-1; v_gene: TRBV7-7; CDR3nt: TGTGCCAGCAGCCCTAGACAGGGTGGTGAGCAGTTCTTC; CDR3aa: CASSPRQGGEQFF
d_gene: -; abundance: -; j_gene: TRBJ2-7; v_gene: TRBV3-1; CDR3nt: TGTGCCAGCAGCAGGCAGCGGACCTACGAGCAGTACTTC; CDR3aa: CASSRQRTYEQYF
d_gene: TRBD2; abundance: -; j_gene: TRBJ2-5; v_gene: TRBV12-3/TRBV12-4; CDR3nt: TGTGCCAGCAACCTATTCGGGGGGGAGACCCAGTACTTC; CDR3aa: CASNLFGGETQYF
d_gene: -; abundance: -; j_gene: TRBJ1-1; v_gene: TRBV7-9; CDR3nt: TGTGCCAGCAGCTTAGACTCTGAAGCTTTCTTT; CDR3aa: CASSLDSEAFF
d_gene: -; abundance: -; j_gene: TRBJ1-6; v_gene: TRBV27; CDR3nt: TGTGCCAGCAGCTACAACTCAGGGTCACCCCTCCACTTT; CDR3aa: CASSYNSGSPLHF
d_gene: -; abundance: -; j_gene: TRBJ1-4; v_gene: TRBV27; CDR3nt: TGTGCCAGCAGACCCGGGCTTCGGAATGAAAAACTGTTTTTT; CDR3aa: CASRPGLRNEKLFF
d_gene: -; abundance: -; j_gene: TRBJ2-1; v_gene: TRBV29-1; CDR3nt: TGCAGCGTCAGGGACAATGAGCAGTTCTTC; CDR3aa: CSVRDNEQFF
d_gene: TRBD2; abundance: -; j_gene: TRBJ2-1; v_gene: TRBV12-3/TRBV12-4; CDR3nt: TGTGCCAGCAGACGAGCGGGAGGCGTAGGGCAGTTCTTC; CDR3aa: CASRRAGGVGQFF
d_gene: -; abundance: -; j_gene: TRBJ1-2; v_gene: TRBV4-1; CDR3nt: TGCGCCAGCAGCCCAGGGAACAGCGTTATCTATGGCTACACCTTC; CDR3aa: CASSPGNSVIYGYTF
d_gene: TRBD2; abundance: -; j_gene: TRBJ2-1; v_gene: TRBV29-1; CDR3nt: TGCAGCGCCAGACTAGCGGAGAATGAGCAGTTCTTC; CDR3aa: CSARLAENEQFF
d_gene: -; abundance: -; j_gene: TRBJ2-3; v_gene: TRBV5-1; CDR3nt: TGCGCCAGCAGCTTGGCTTACAGCACAGATACGCAGTATTTT; CDR3aa: CASSLAYSTDTQYF
d_gene: -; abundance: -; j_gene: TRBJ1-5; v_gene: TRBV4-1; CDR3nt: TGCGCCAGCAGCCAAGCGGCAGGGGGCAATCAGCCCCAGCATTTT; CDR3aa: CASSQAAGGNQPQHF
d_gene: -; abundance: once; j_gene: TRBJ1-1; v_gene: TRBV11-3; CDR3nt: TGTGCCAGCAGCCGGGGGGGCTCTGAAGCTTTCTTT; CDR3aa: CASSRGGSEAFF
d_gene: -; abundance: once; j_gene: TRBJ1-5; v_gene: TRBV12-3/TRBV12-4; CDR3nt: TGTGCCAGCAGTGACATAAACAATCAGCCCCAGCATTTT; CDR3aa: CASSDINNQPQHF
d_gene: TRBD1; abundance: -; j_gene: TRBJ2-1; v_gene: TRBV27; CDR3nt: TGTGCCAGCAGTTTCCGGGACAGGGATAATGAGCAGTTCTTC; CDR3aa: CASSFRDRDNEQFF
d_gene: -; abundance: -; j_gene: TRBJ2-5; v_gene: TRBV7-8; CDR3nt: TGTGCCAGCAGCTTAATAGAGACCCAGTACTTC; CDR3aa: CASSLIETQYF
d_gene: -; abundance: -; j_gene: TRBJ2-1; v_gene: TRBV7-9; CDR3nt: TGTGCCAGCATGCAACAGCAGCTCTTAGGTGAGCAGTTCTTC; CDR3aa: CASMQQQLLGEQFF
d_gene: -; abundance: -; j_gene: TRBJ2-5; v_gene: TRBV7-2; CDR3nt: TGTGCCAGCAGCCACGACAGCCAAGAGACCCAGTACTTC; CDR3aa: CASSHDSQETQYF
d_gene: -; abundance: once; j_gene: TRBJ1-2; v_gene: TRBV3-1; CDR3nt: TGTGCCAGCAGCCAGCGGGGCCAGCTCTACACCTTC; CDR3aa: CASSQRGQLYTF
d_gene: -; abundance: -; j_gene: TRBJ2-1; v_gene: TRBV12-5; CDR3nt: TGTGCTAGTGGTTCGCCCCCTTCGAATGAGCAGTTCTTC; CDR3aa: CASGSPPSNEQFF
d_gene: -; abundance: -; j_gene: TRBJ2-7; v_gene: TRBV20-1; CDR3nt: TGCAGTGCGGACGACGGGACCAACTACCGAGAGCAGTACTTC; CDR3aa: CSADDGTNYREQYF
d_gene: -; abundance: once; j_gene: TRBJ2-1; v_gene: TRBV6-4; CDR3nt: TGTGCCAGCAGTGAGGCTAGCACGGGTGGGCAGTTCTTC; CDR3aa: CASSEASTGGQFF
d_gene: TRBD1; abundance: -; j_gene: TRBJ2-1; v_gene: TRBV29-1; CDR3nt: TGCAGCGTTGAAGGGCAGGGGGTTCTCGATGAGCAGTTCTTC; CDR3aa: CSVEGQGVLDEQFF
d_gene: -; abundance: -; j_gene: TRBJ2-5; v_gene: TRBV7-6; CDR3nt: TGTGCCAGCAGCCTCCCCGGTGGGTCGGCCCAGTACTTC; CDR3aa: CASSLPGGSAQYF
d_gene: TRBD1; abundance: -; j_gene: TRBJ2-2; v_gene: TRBV6-5; CDR3nt: TGTGCCAGCAGACCCGGGACAGGGGGGGCCGGGGAGCTGTTTTTT; CDR3aa: CASRPGTGGAGELFF